This passage covers 6 T cell receptor beta chains from one sample sequenced in a study of T cell changes during pregnancy in multiple sclerosis. Clones were sequenced by immunoSEQ multiplex PCR, and TCRdb holds only the in-frame ones, with some missing. The sample lists more than 45,000 clones; roughly 91% were seen once. Specimen: CD4+ T cells from peripheral blood mononuclear cells, collected in the second trimester of pregnancy. The receptors shown here come from a female donor with multiple sclerosis, enrolled in a pregnancy study.

The chain is built from TRBV28 and TRBJ1-2; TRBD1 agrees at 8 bases. V lost 3 bases and J lost 4; bases outside the gene matches: 16. CDR3 length equals 18 residues. The V gene's germline CDR1 is MDHEN and CDR2 SYDVKM. CDR3: CASSFPGQGFTARYGYTF. The DNA of the CDR3 is TGTGCCAGCAGTTTCCCCGGACAGGGCTTCACCGCCCGCTATGGCTACACCTTC.

The J gene is TRBJ2-2, the V gene TRBV2, with D possibly being TRBD1 (6 bases). V lost 7 bases to trimming and J lost 4 bases, with 10 bases between them. This CDR3 is 13 amino acids long. Germline V lookup: CDR1 SNHLY, CDR2 FYNNEI. The CDR3 DNA sequence: TGTGCCAGCACAGGGGACCCCACCGGGGAGCTGTTTTTT. Protein sequence: CASTGDPTGELFF.

The chain joins TRBV5-1 to TRBJ2-7; TRBD2 might be the D (5 bases). This CDR3 contains 15 residues. V shed 3 bases and J shed 4 bases, with 17 bases lying between them. Germline V CDR1 and CDR2: SGHRS, YFSETQ. The CDR3 is CASSSESGPLYEQYF. CDR3 sequence (DNA): TGCGCCAGCAGCTCCGAGAGCGGCCCCCTTTACGAGCAGTACTTC.

The chain links TRBV4-2 to TRBJ2-3; D remains unclear. The CDR3 totals 12 residues. Trimming shortened V by 4 bases and J by 4 bases, and 6 bases separated the two germline ends. CDR1 and CDR2 (germline): LGHNA, YNFKEQ. CDR3 amino acids: CASSLSADTQYF. DNA of the CDR3: TGTGCCAGCAGCCTCTCGGCAGATACGCAGTATTTT.

This chain connects TRBV9 to TRBJ1-2; D is unclear. Per germline, CDR1 SGDLS and CDR2 YYNGEE. The CDR3 runs to 13 residues. Trimming stripped 4 bases from V and 8 bases from J, with 15 bases between. CDR3 bases: TGTGCCAGCAGCCAAGGAGTTTCAGACGGCTACACCTTC. As protein: CASSQGVSDGYTF.

This clone was observed a few times. This chain joins TRBV5-4 and TRBJ1-1; D is possibly TRBD1 (5 bases). V was cut by 7 bases and J by 4 bases, with 14 bases left in between. The length of the CDR3 is 13 residues. CDR1 is SGHNT and CDR2 is YYREEE in the germline V gene (reference sequence). CDR3 sequence: CASSIGGVTEAFF. The CDR3 coding sequence is TGTGCCAGCTCCATCGGGGGGGTCACTGAAGCTTTCTTT. Combining the CDR3 with reference TRBV5-4 and TRBJ1-1 gives the whole variable domain ETGVTQSPTHLIKTRGQQVTLRCSSQSGHNTVSWYQQALGQGPQFIFQYYREEENGRGNFPPRFSGLQFPNYSSELNVNALELDDSALYLCASSIGGVTEAFFGQGTRLTVV.